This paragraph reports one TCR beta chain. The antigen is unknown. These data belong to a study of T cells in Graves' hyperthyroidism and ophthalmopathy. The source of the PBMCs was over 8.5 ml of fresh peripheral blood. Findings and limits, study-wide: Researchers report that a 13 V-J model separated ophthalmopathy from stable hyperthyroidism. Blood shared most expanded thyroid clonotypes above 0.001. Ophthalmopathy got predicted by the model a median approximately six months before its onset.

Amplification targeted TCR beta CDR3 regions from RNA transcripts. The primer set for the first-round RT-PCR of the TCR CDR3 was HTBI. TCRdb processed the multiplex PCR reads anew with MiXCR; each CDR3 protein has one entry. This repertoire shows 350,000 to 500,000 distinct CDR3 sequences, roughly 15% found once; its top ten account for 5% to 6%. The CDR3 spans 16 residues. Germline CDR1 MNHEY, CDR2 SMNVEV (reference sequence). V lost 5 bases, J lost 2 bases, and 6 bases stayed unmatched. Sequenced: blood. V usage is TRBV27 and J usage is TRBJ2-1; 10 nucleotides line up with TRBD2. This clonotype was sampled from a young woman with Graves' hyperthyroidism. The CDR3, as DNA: TGTGCCAGCAGTAAAACCGGGACTAGCGCCTACAATGAGCAGTTCTTC. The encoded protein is CASSKTGTSAYNEQFF.